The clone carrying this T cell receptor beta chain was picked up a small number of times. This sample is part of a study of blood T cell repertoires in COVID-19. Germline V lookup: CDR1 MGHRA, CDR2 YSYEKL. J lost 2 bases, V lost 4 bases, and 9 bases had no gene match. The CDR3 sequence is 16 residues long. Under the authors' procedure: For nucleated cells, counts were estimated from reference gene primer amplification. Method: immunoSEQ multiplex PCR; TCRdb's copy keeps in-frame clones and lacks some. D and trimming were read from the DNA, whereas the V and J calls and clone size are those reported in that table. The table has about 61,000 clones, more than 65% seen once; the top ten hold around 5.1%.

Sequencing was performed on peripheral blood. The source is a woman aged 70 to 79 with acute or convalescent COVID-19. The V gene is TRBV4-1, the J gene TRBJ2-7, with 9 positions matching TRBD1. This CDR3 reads CASSRFPGQGAYEQYF. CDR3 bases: TGCGCCAGCAGCCGATTTCCGGGACAGGGAGCCTACGAGCAGTACTTC.